Listed below are T cell receptor beta chains from one sample, sequenced in a study of blood T cells in healthy people across ages. MiXCR, applied by TCRdb to the 5' RACE reads, yields one record per CDR3 protein. The table includes approximately 1,100,000 distinct CDR3 sequences, 45% detected once. Material for sequencing was blood. The receptors were sampled from a woman aged 60 to 75 in good health. CDR3s leave out the opening cysteine and the closing phenylalanine or tryptophan. The order of the fields is D gene, J gene, V gene, CDR3 protein. A D gene is named only where the DNA matches it firmly.

D gene: TRBD1
J gene: TRBJ1-2
V gene: TRBV10-3
CDR3 protein: AISESRDRGYGYT

D gene: -
J gene: TRBJ1-1
V gene: TRBV7-9
CDR3 protein: ASSLVLRTRHDAEAF

D gene: TRBD1
J gene: TRBJ2-7
V gene: TRBV27
CDR3 protein: ASSLGIGTGPMIYEQY

D gene: TRBD1
J gene: TRBJ2-5
V gene: TRBV14
CDR3 protein: ASSPRILQGRETQY

D gene: TRBD1
J gene: TRBJ2-1
V gene: TRBV28
CDR3 protein: ASSLPIDRASDEQF

D gene: -
J gene: TRBJ2-3
V gene: TRBV12-3/TRBV12-4
CDR3 protein: ASSLGNKQY

D gene: -
J gene: TRBJ2-6
V gene: TRBV6-1
CDR3 protein: ASSEAPVLT

D gene: TRBD1
J gene: TRBJ2-7
V gene: TRBV6-5
CDR3 protein: ASSYIGQVNEQY

D gene: TRBD1
J gene: TRBJ2-7
V gene: TRBV27
CDR3 protein: ASSLRGTGAYEQY

D gene: TRBD1
J gene: TRBJ2-5
V gene: TRBV5-1
CDR3 protein: ASSRSGTEETQY

D gene: -
J gene: TRBJ2-1
V gene: TRBV12-3/TRBV12-4
CDR3 protein: ASSRNGQLNNEQF

D gene: TRBD1
J gene: TRBJ1-4
V gene: TRBV10-3
CDR3 protein: AIRQGAGEKLF

D gene: TRBD2
J gene: TRBJ2-7
V gene: TRBV11-2
CDR3 protein: ASRRLAGLYEQY

D gene: -
J gene: TRBJ1-2
V gene: TRBV10-3
CDR3 protein: AIYSGYGYT

D gene: TRBD2
J gene: TRBJ2-3
V gene: TRBV20-1
CDR3 protein: SALSGRAPDTQY

D gene: TRBD2
J gene: TRBJ2-3
V gene: TRBV20-1
CDR3 protein: SARAGLAGADTQY

D gene: TRBD2
J gene: TRBJ2-7
V gene: TRBV20-1
CDR3 protein: SARDGGRAGYEQY

D gene: TRBD1
J gene: TRBJ2-3
V gene: TRBV3-1
CDR3 protein: ASSQYRGTGTDTQY

D gene: TRBD2
J gene: TRBJ2-1
V gene: TRBV2
CDR3 protein: ASSALAGVNEQF

D gene: TRBD1
J gene: -
V gene: TRBV11-2
CDR3 protein: ASSKQGNEQY

D gene: -
J gene: TRBJ2-7
V gene: TRBV6-1
CDR3 protein: ASGTNRAREQY

D gene: -
J gene: TRBJ1-2
V gene: TRBV7-2
CDR3 protein: ASSTGTGYGYT

D gene: -
J gene: TRBJ2-1
V gene: TRBV29-1
CDR3 protein: SVATLLSYNEQF

D gene: -
J gene: TRBJ2-5
V gene: TRBV11-1
CDR3 protein: ASSPNRVWETQY

D gene: -
J gene: TRBJ2-3
V gene: TRBV27
CDR3 protein: ASSVRVPDTQY

D gene: TRBD2
J gene: TRBJ2-1
V gene: TRBV29-1
CDR3 protein: SVGLAGRIYNEQF

D gene: TRBD2
J gene: TRBJ2-3
V gene: TRBV7-9
CDR3 protein: VSSKGLREMLGDTQY

D gene: -
J gene: TRBJ2-1
V gene: TRBV12-3/TRBV12-4
CDR3 protein: ASSLADPGDEQF

D gene: -
J gene: TRBJ2-1
V gene: TRBV5-1
CDR3 protein: ASSTTTGSYNEQF

D gene: -
J gene: -
V gene: TRBV27
CDR3 protein: ASSPFSFDEQY

D gene: -
J gene: TRBJ1-2
V gene: TRBV20-1
CDR3 protein: SARDGGGGLHGYT

D gene: -
J gene: TRBJ2-7
V gene: TRBV6-1
CDR3 protein: ASSETHGRIVSYEQY

D gene: TRBD2
J gene: -
V gene: TRBV10-1
CDR3 protein: ASSALAGGEQY

D gene: -
J gene: TRBJ2-1
V gene: TRBV7-8
CDR3 protein: ASSHGSSYNEQF

D gene: -
J gene: TRBJ1-2
V gene: TRBV28
CDR3 protein: ASSPEGGYT

D gene: TRBD2
J gene: -
V gene: TRBV7-8
CDR3 protein: ASSPPTSGSHNEQY

D gene: -
J gene: TRBJ1-1
V gene: TRBV9
CDR3 protein: ASTEGMNTEAF

D gene: TRBD1
J gene: TRBJ2-7
V gene: TRBV28
CDR3 protein: ASSGGGQGDEQY

D gene: TRBD1
J gene: TRBJ2-6
V gene: TRBV10-3
CDR3 protein: AIRTSGTGAGANVLT

D gene: TRBD1
J gene: TRBJ2-6
V gene: TRBV25-1
CDR3 protein: ASSEFGRGSSGANVLT

D gene: TRBD1
J gene: TRBJ1-1
V gene: TRBV20-1
CDR3 protein: SARVRPRDRIYYEAF

D gene: TRBD2
J gene: TRBJ2-7
V gene: TRBV18
CDR3 protein: ASSYLAGQYEQY